The next 17 T cell receptor beta chains were all read from a single sample in a study of T cells expressing NK-cell markers. TCRdb re-called the 5' RACE reads; one entry per CDR3 protein, DNA not given. Its table records about 170,000 distinct CDR3 sequences. The sequenced material came from blood T cells: a sorted CD56 or NKG2C T cell subset, CD4+ or CD8+ T cells, or bulk PBMC T cells (not recorded which). The receptor source for this set is a man aged 18-70 years in good health.

This chain's CDR3 is CASSFSGSYGYTF. The genes are TRBV27 and TRBJ1-2. Per germline, CDR1 MNHEY and CDR2 SMNVEV (reference sequence). The CDR3 length is 13 residues.

The chain links TRBV11-1 to TRBJ2-1; the TCRdb call, TRBD2, lacks DNA for checking. This CDR3 has 18 amino acids. CDR1 is SGHAT and CDR2 is FQDESV in the germline V gene (reference sequence). The chain's CDR3 is CASSPGTSGGQSYNEQFF. The complete variable domain, with remaining parts taken from reference TRBV11-1 and TRBJ2-1, reads EAEVAQSPRYKITEKSQAVAFWCDPISGHATLYWYRQILGQGPELLVQFQDESVVDDSQLPKDRFSAERLKGVDSTLKIQPAELGDSAMYLCASSPGTSGGQSYNEQFFGPGTRLTVL.

This chain joins TRBV9 and TRBJ2-2; no DNA is available, so the TRBD1 call from TCRdb remains unchecked. Germline V gene lookup returns CDR1 SGDLS and CDR2 YYNGEE. The CDR3 consists of 16 residues. The CDR3 spells CASSSLSTGNTGELFF. The whole variable domain, remainder taken from reference TRBV9 and TRBJ2-2, is DSGVTQTPKHLITATGQRVTLRCSPRSGDLSVYWYQQSLDQGLQFLIQYYNGEERAKGNILERFSAQQFPDLHSELNLSSLELGDSALYFCASSSLSTGNTGELFFGEGSRLTVL.

V and J are TRBV2 and TRBJ1-2. The CDR3 covers 13 residues. Germline CDR1 and CDR2: SNHLY and FYNNEI. The CDR3: CASSDGRTYGYTF.

The J gene is TRBJ2-5, the V gene TRBV12-3 or TRBV12-4; lacking DNA, the TRBD1 call made by TCRdb goes unchecked. CDR3 length equals 15 residues. CDR3 in amino acids: CASSTGPVTEETQYF.

The V and J genes are TRBV28 and TRBJ1-5. Germline-derived CDR1 and CDR2 are MDHEN and SYDVKM. The CDR3 length is 15 residues. Here the CDR3 reads CASSSRLTGNQPQHF.

The genes are TRBV6-2 or TRBV6-3 and TRBJ2-1. This CDR3 comprises 11 residues. CDR1 and CDR2 (germline): MNHEY, SVGEGT. The CDR3 here is CASSYGNEQFF.

This chain connects TRBV19 to TRBJ2-3; the D call of TRBD2 rests on TCRdb alone, since no DNA is present to check it. Germline CDR1 LNHDA, CDR2 SQIVND (reference sequence). This CDR3 spans 16 amino acids. The CDR3 is CASSLLAGGGTDTQYF.

The chain links TRBV28 to TRBJ2-2; as DNA is missing, the TRBD1 call by TCRdb cannot be tested. The CDR3 consists of 14 residues. Per germline, CDR1 MDHEN and CDR2 SYDVKM. The chain's CDR3 is CASSYGQGTGELFF.

The chain uses TRBV11-2 and TRBJ2-1; the TCRdb D gene call, TRBD1, has no DNA to confirm it. The CDR3 is 15 residues long. Germline V gives CDR1 SGHAT, CDR2 FQNNGV. CDR3 sequence: CASSFDRVPNNEQFF.

The gene calls are TRBV20-1 and TRBJ2-7; TCRdb names TRBD2, which stays unverified in the absence of DNA. The CDR3 loop spans 14 amino acids. The germline V gene encodes CDR1 DFQATT and CDR2 SNEGSKA (reference sequence). The CDR3 region is CSARLASGGYEQYF.

This rearrangement joins TRBV21-1 to TRBJ2-7. TRBV21-1 is shown as a pseudogene. This CDR3 is 13 amino acids long. The CDR3: CASSKLGSYEQYF.

This rearrangement joins TRBV7-2 to TRBJ2-1; TCRdb names TRBD2, which stays unverified in the absence of DNA. Looked up from germline, CDR1 is SGHTA and CDR2 is FQGNSA. This CDR3 has 17 amino acids. The CDR3 protein is CASSPGLAGANYNEQFF. Together with reference TRBV7-2 and TRBJ2-1, the CDR3 gives the full variable domain: GAGVSQSPSNKVTEKGKDVELRCDPISGHTALYWYRQSLGQGLEFLIYFQGNSAPDKSGLPSDRFSAERTGGSVSTLTIQRTQQEDSAVYLCASSPGLAGANYNEQFFGPGTRLTVL.

This CDR3 is CASSMGSGTGSDNEQFF. The chain joins TRBV28 to TRBJ2-1; no DNA is available, so the TRBD1 call from TCRdb remains unchecked. The germline V gene has CDR1 MDHEN and CDR2 SYDVKM. The CDR3 extends over 17 amino acids.

This rearrangement joins TRBV7-8 to TRBJ1-4; TCRdb's D call of TRBD1 is untestable without DNA. CDR3 size: 16 residues. Germline V gene sequence: CDR1 SGHVS, CDR2 FQNEAQ. CDR3 sequence reads: CASSLLGGKSNEKLFF.

The genes are TRBV13 and TRBJ1-2. The V gene's germline CDR1 is PRHDT and CDR2 FYEKMQ (reference sequence). This CDR3 is 14 amino acids long. CDR3 in amino acids: CASSISREPYGYTF.

The CDR3 sequence: CASSVDRGLGGELFF. J is TRBJ2-2 and V is TRBV9; TCRdb lists TRBD1, though no DNA is available to test this call. Germline CDR1 reads SGDLS; CDR2 reads YYNGEE. The CDR3 contains 15 residues.